Shown below are 7 T cell receptor beta chains from a single sample sequenced in a study of blood T cell repertoires in COVID-19. The data were produced by immunoSEQ multiplex PCR, yet TCRdb's version contains in-frame clones alone and is incomplete. The sample has about 98,000 clones, roughly 80% seen once. The sequenced sample was peripheral blood. These receptors originate from a woman older than 75 with acute or convalescent COVID-19.

This clone was seen only a few times. The chain joins TRBV29-1 to TRBJ2-1, with 9 bases identical to TRBD2. The V and J ends lost 5 bases and 1 base, in that order; junction bases with no gene match: 6. This CDR3 comprises 15 residues. CDR1 SQVTM and CDR2 ANQGSEA come from the germline V gene. CDR3 loop: CSVSSLAGSYNEQFF. The CDR3 region has the DNA TGCAGCGTTTCTTCTCTAGCGGGGTCCTACAATGAGCAGTTCTTC.

The rearrangement links TRBV5-1 to TRBJ1-1; no clear D gene. The germline gives CDR1 SGHRS, CDR2 YFSETQ. This CDR3 has 14 residues. Trimming took 0 bases from V and 10 from J, leaving 16 bases between them. CDR3 sequence (DNA): TGCGCCAGCAGCTTGGAATCCCCACCGGGTGGAGCTTTCTTT. It yields the protein CASSLESPPGGAFF.

This sequence joins TRBV2 and TRBJ2-3; D unclear. The CDR3 is made up of 14 amino acids. The V and J ends lost 6 bases and 6 bases respectively, with 16 bases between them. Germline CDR1 SNHLY, CDR2 FYNNEI. CDR3 nucleotide sequence: TGTGCCAGCAGCGTCATACCCCCTAGGGATACGCAGTATTTT. Protein sequence: CASSVIPPRDTQYF.

J is TRBJ1-5 and V is TRBV6-2 or TRBV6-3; weak D call: TRBD1 (5 bases). This CDR3 has 13 amino acids. The germline V gene has CDR1 MNHEY and CDR2 SVGEGT. V lost 6 bases and J 7 bases, leaving 13 bases between the germline ends. This chain's CDR3 is CASSRDSWQPQHF. The CDR3 region has the DNA TGTGCCAGCAGCCGGGACTCCTGGCAGCCCCAGCATTTT.

This chain uses TRBV6-2 or TRBV6-3 with TRBJ2-7; TRBD1 matches at 9 bases. The CDR3 has 15 residues. Per the germline V gene, CDR1 is MNHEY and CDR2 is SVGEGT. The ends lost 3 bases at V and 3 bases at J; junction bases unmatched: 6. CDR3: CASSYRTGAVYEQYV. The CDR3, as DNA: TGTGCCAGCAGTTATCGGACAGGGGCCGTCTACGAGCAGTACGTC.

The rearrangement joins TRBV7-2 to TRBJ1-2; D may be TRBD1 (6 bases). Germline CDR1 is SGHTA and CDR2 is FQGNSA. CDR3 size: 16 residues. Trimming removed 1 base from V and 3 bases from J, with 15 bases in between. CDR3: CASSLEVGAGYYGYTF. Written as DNA, the CDR3 is TGTGCCAGCAGCTTAGAAGTGGGGGCAGGGTACTATGGCTACACCTTC. Full variable domain (missing parts from reference TRBV7-2 and TRBJ1-2): GAGVSQSPSNKVTEKGKDVELRCDPISGHTALYWYRQSLGQGLEFLIYFQGNSAPDKSGLPSDRFSAERTGGSVSTLTIQRTQQEDSAVYLCASSLEVGAGYYGYTFGSGTRLTVV.

The genes are TRBV6-5 and TRBJ1-1; TRBD1 might be the D (5 bases). The CDR3 sequence is 13 residues long. Between the trimmed V and J ends, which lost 7 bases and 6 bases, there was a span of 15 bases. The germline CDR1 and CDR2 sequences are MNHEY and SVGAGI. The CDR3 DNA is TGTGCCAGCACCCCACCGGGGGTAGCTGAAGCTTTCTTT. Translated: CASTPPGVAEAFF.